These T cell receptor beta chains were read from a single sample in a study of CD8+ T cells in alopecia areata. Clones were sequenced by immunoSEQ multiplex PCR, and TCRdb holds only the in-frame ones, with some missing. The sample comprises some 130,000 clones, approximately 49% of which are singletons, and under 20% rests with the top ten. The sample here was CD8+ T cells sorted from blood, taken at week 0. Source of these receptors: a human donor with alopecia areata. Both conserved end residues are part of each CDR3. Fields, in order: J gene, V gene, CDR3 protein.

>TRBJ2-5|TRBV5-6
CASSLLGLGETQYF
>TRBJ1-5|TRBV9
CASSVEGQLNQPQHF
>TRBJ1-5|TRBV10-3
CAIRMAGDNQPQHF
>TRBJ2-7|TRBV2
CASSEGNPLSYEQYF
>TRBJ2-2|TRBV6-6
CASSLGPDTGELFF
>TRBJ1-2|TRBV6-5
CASGQGGDYGYTF
>TRBJ2-7|TRBV5-1
CASSLEAGRNEQYF
>TRBJ1-5|TRBV6-1
CASSDLGSDQPQHF
>TRBJ2-7|TRBV6-5
CASSYVSGSSYEQYF
>TRBJ1-3|TRBV29-1
CSVVGSGNTIYF
>TRBJ1-1|TRBV13
CASSLGLNTEAFF
>TRBJ1-2|TRBV10-2
CASTPDNGYGYTF
>TRBJ2-7|TRBV29-1
CSAVGLAYEQYF
>TRBJ2-2|TRBV11-2
CASGDKANTGELFF
>TRBJ2-5|TRBV27
CASSLYGEQETQYF
>TRBJ2-5|TRBV9
CASSLDLETQYF
>TRBJ1-1|TRBV13
CASSLYGGMNTEAFF